This T cell receptor (beta chain) was captured by sequencing in a study of T-cell memory formation after mild COVID-19. The CDR3 is made up of 17 amino acids. The J segment lost 2 bases and the V segment lost 5 bases, leaving 11 bases of the junction unmatched. The germline V gene encodes CDR1 SGHTA and CDR2 FQGNSA. TCRdb itself ran the 5' RACE reads through MiXCR, one entry per CDR3 protein. The sample includes almost 250,000 distinct CDR3 sequences, just over 15% seen only once; the top ten take 2.1%. This clonotype was observed many times. The receptor was derived from an adult woman who had mild COVID-19 (a few samples of this study predate the infection). Cell type and time point are not known. The rearrangement links TRBV7-2 to TRBJ2-7; 11 bases align to TRBD2. The source material was PBMCs or a T cell subset sorted from them (not recorded which). The CDR3 sequence is CASSIRDLAGGPYEQYF. CDR3 nucleotides: TGTGCCAGCAGCATACGGGATCTAGCGGGAGGTCCCTACGAGCAGTACTTC.